The rows below give T cell receptor beta chains drawn from one sample of a study of response to subunit inactivated influenza vaccine. Using its own MiXCR run on the RT-PCR reads, TCRdb lists one record per CDR3 protein. This sample has approximately 730,000 distinct CDR3 sequences; roughly 14% occur once, and the top ten carry less than 7%. The input for sequencing was PBMCs from blood, taken around 15 days before vaccination. Source of these receptors: a man aged 45-60 years who received an inactivated influenza vaccine. Both conserved end residues are part of each CDR3. The D gene is left open where the match is weak. The size field is filled for only some rows; it gives once, few, many or a size class.

>many|TRBJ2-2|TRBV6-5|NA
CASSSGTANTGELFF
TGTGCCAGCAGTTCCGGGACGGCGAACACCGGGGAGCTGTTTTTT
>few|TRBJ2-2|TRBV30|TRBD1
CAWSTGIDTGELFF
TGTGCCTGGTCGACAGGGATAGACACCGGGGAGCTGTTTTTT
>few|TRBJ1-5|TRBV12-3/TRBV12-4|NA
CASSLSANSNQPQHF
TGTGCCAGCAGTCTGAGCGCTAATAGCAATCAGCCCCAGCATTTT
>few|TRBJ2-5|TRBV11-2|TRBD1
CASSLAATGVQETQYF
TGTGCCAGCAGCTTAGCAGCGACAGGGGTCCAAGAGACCCAGTACTTC
>NA|TRBJ2-1|TRBV7-9|TRBD2
CASRPTSGGAYNEQFF
TGTGCCAGCAGGCCTACTAGCGGGGGGGCATACAATGAGCAGTTCTTC
>many|TRBJ1-6|TRBV28|NA
CASSLGGYNSPLHF
TGTGCCAGCAGTTTGGGGGGATATAATTCACCCCTCCACTTT
>many|TRBJ2-1|TRBV4-3|NA
CASSQDYRADEQFF
TGCGCCAGCAGCCAAGACTACCGAGCCGATGAGCAGTTCTTC
>few|TRBJ1-6|TRBV7-9|NA
CASSLDRVLNSPLHF
TGTGCCAGCAGCTTAGATCGGGTCCTAAATTCACCCCTCCACTTT
>NA|TRBJ2-3|TRBV20-1|NA
CSARDPFAGGPTDTQYF
TGCAGTGCTAGAGACCCGTTCGCCGGCGGTCCCACAGATACGCAGTATTTT
>few|TRBJ2-5|TRBV12-3/TRBV12-4|NA
CASSLGGTYQETQYF
TGTGCCAGCAGTTTAGGTGGGACCTACCAAGAGACCCAGTACTTC
>NA|TRBJ2-3|TRBV15|NA
CATSKGGSTGTQYF
TGTGCCACCAGCAAGGGGGGGAGCACAGGTACGCAGTATTTT
>NA|TRBJ2-2|TRBV7-8|NA
CASSPGQTRDTGELFF
TGTGCCAGCAGCCCCGGGCAAACGAGGGACACCGGGGAGCTGTTTTTT
>few|TRBJ2-7|TRBV4-2|TRBD1
CASSQTDRAPYEQYF
TGTGCCAGCAGCCAAACGGACAGGGCCCCCTACGAGCAGTACTTC
>many|TRBJ1-5|TRBV12-3/TRBV12-4|TRBD1
CASRTGQERPQHF
TGTGCCAGCAGAACTGGACAGGAACGGCCCCAGCATTTT
>NA|TRBJ2-5|TRBV12-3/TRBV12-4|NA
CASSSGPYQETQYF
TGTGCCAGCAGTTCCGGACCGTACCAAGAGACCCAGTACTTC
>NA|TRBJ1-4|TRBV2|TRBD1
CASGGEGAINEKLFF
TGTGCCAGCGGGGGTGAGGGGGCAATCAATGAAAAACTGTTTTTT
>few|TRBJ2-1|TRBV20-1|NA
CSADLLASFNEQFF
TGCAGTGCTGACCTACTAGCCTCTTTCAATGAGCAGTTCTTC
>few|TRBJ1-4|TRBV7-9|NA
CASSFVGANEKLFF
TGTGCCAGCAGCTTCGTGGGTGCTAATGAAAAACTGTTTTTT
>many|TRBJ1-1|TRBV4-3|NA
CASSQEGMSEAFF
TGCGCCAGCAGCCAAGAAGGGATGTCTGAAGCTTTCTTT
>few|TRBJ2-3|TRBV7-6|NA
CASSRGLAVSTDTQYF
TGTGCCAGCAGCCGGGGGCTAGCGGTCTCCACAGATACGCAGTATTTT
>NA|TRBJ2-5|TRBV7-2|NA
CASSLALGLEETQYF
TGTGCCAGCAGCTTAGCGCTTGGGCTAGAAGAGACCCAGTACTTC
>few|TRBJ2-5|TRBV7-8|NA
CASSLALVSRGDVGETQYF
TGTGCCAGCAGCCTCGCTCTTGTCTCCAGGGGCGATGTTGGGGAGACCCAGTACTTC
>few|TRBJ2-1|TRBV5-1|NA
CASSQDTLSYNEQFF
TGCGCCAGCAGCCAGGACACCCTCTCCTACAATGAGCAGTTCTTC
>NA|TRBJ2-1|TRBV20-1|NA
CSARSLVYEQFF
TGCAGTGCTAGAAGTCTAGTCTATGAGCAGTTCTTC
>NA|TRBJ2-7|TRBV27|NA
CASSSPGLEQYF
TGTGCCAGCAGTTCACCGGGACTCGAGCAGTACTTC
>few|TRBJ1-4|TRBV4-2|NA
CASSQERFRGVEKLFF
TGTGCCAGCAGCCAAGAAAGGTTTAGGGGAGTCGAAAAACTGTTTTTT
>NA|TRBJ2-5|TRBV7-2|NA
CASSLVVSVGETQYF
TGTGCCAGCAGCTTAGTAGTAAGCGTGGGGGAGACCCAGTACTTC
>few|TRBJ2-5|TRBV4-1|NA
CASSQEGTAQQTQYF
TGCGCCAGCAGCCAGGAAGGGACTGCACAGCAGACCCAGTACTTC
>NA|TRBJ2-1|TRBV7-6|NA
CASSLESASTYNEQFF
TGTGCCAGCAGCTTAGAGTCGGCGTCTACCTACAATGAGCAGTTCTTC